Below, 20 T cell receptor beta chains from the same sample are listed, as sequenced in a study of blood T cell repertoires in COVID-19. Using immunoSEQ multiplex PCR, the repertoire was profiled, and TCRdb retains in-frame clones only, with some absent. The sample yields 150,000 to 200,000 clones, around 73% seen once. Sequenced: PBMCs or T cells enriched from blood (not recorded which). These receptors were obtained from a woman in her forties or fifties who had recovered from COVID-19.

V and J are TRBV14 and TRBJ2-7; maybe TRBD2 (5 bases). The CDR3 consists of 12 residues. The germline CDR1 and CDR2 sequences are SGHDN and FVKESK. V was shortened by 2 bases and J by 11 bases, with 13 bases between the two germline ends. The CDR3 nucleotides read TGTGCCAGCAGCCAAACCGGACTGGGGAAGTACTTC. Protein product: CASSQTGLGKYF.

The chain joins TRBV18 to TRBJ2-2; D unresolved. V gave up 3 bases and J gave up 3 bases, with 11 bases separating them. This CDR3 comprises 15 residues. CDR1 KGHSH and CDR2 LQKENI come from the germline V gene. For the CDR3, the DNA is TGTGCCAGCTCACCCTTTTTGGGCGACACCGGGGAGCTGTTTTTT. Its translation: CASSPFLGDTGELFF. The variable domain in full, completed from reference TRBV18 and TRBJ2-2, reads NAGVMQNPRHLVRRRGQEARLRCSPMKGHSHVYWYRQLPEEGLKFMVYLQKENIIDESGMPKERFSAEFPKEGPSILRIQQVVRGDSAAYFCASSPFLGDTGELFFGEGSRLTVL.

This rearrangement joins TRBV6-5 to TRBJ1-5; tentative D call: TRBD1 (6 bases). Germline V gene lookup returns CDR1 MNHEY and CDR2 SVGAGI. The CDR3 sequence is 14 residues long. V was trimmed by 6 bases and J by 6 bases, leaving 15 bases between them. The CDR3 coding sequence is TGTGCCAGCAGCGATCAGGGGCGCTTTCAGCCCCAGCATTTT. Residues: CASSDQGRFQPQHF.

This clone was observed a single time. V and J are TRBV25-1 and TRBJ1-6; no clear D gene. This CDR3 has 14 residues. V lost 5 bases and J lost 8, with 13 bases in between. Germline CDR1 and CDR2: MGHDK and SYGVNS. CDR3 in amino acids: CASSNEFTDSPLHF. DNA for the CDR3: TGTGCCAGCAGTAACGAATTCACGGATTCACCCCTCCACTTT.

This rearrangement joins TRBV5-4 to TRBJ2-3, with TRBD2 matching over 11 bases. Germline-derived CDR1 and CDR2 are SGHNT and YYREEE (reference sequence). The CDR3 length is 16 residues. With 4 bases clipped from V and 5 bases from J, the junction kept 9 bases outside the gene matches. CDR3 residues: CASSLISGRAGDTQYF. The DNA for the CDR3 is TGTGCCAGCAGCCTCATTAGCGGGAGGGCCGGAGATACGCAGTATTTT.

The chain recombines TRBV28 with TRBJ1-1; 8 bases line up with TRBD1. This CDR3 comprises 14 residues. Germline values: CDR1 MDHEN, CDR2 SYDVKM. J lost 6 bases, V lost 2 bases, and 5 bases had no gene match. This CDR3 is CASSLPPGGSEAFF. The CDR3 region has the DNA TGTGCCAGCAGTTTACCCCCAGGGGGCTCTGAAGCTTTCTTT.

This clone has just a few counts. CDR3 sequence (DNA): TGTGCCAGCAGCCATACAGGGGGCTCCTACAATGAGCAGTTCTTC. This codes for CASSHTGGSYNEQFF. This chain connects TRBV9 to TRBJ2-1, with 8 nucleotides matching TRBD1. The CDR3 spans 15 residues. V was clipped by 4 bases and J by 0 bases; unmatched bases: 3. Germline V CDR1 and CDR2: SGDLS, YYNGEE.

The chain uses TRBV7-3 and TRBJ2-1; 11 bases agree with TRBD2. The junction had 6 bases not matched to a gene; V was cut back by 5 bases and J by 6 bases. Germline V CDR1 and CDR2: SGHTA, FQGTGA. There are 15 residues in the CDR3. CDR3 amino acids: CASSLRLAGGNEQFF. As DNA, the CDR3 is TGTGCCAGCAGCCTCCGGCTAGCGGGAGGCAATGAGCAGTTCTTC.

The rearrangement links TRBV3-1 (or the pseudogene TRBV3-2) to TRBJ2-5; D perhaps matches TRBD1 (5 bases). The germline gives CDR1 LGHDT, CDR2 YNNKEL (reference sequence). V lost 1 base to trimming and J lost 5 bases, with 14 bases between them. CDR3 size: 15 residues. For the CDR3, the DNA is TGTGCCAGCAGCCAAGTTGGGGCGGTAGGGGAGACCCAGTACTTC. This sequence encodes CASSQVGAVGETQYF.

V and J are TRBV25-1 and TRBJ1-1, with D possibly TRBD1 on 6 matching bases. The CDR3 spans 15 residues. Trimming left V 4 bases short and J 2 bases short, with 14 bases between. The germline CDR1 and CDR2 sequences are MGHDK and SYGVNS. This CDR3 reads CASSAKTGPNTEAFF. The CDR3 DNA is TGTGCCAGCAGTGCAAAAACAGGGCCTAACACTGAAGCTTTCTTT.

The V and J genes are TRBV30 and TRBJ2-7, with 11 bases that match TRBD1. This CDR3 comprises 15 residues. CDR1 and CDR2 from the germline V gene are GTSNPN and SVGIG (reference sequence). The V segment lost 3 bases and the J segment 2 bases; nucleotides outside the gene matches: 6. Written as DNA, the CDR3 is TGTGCCTGGAGAGGACAGGGGGCCTCCCCCTACGAGCAGTACTTC. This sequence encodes CAWRGQGASPYEQYF.

In DNA, the CDR3 is TGTGCCAGCAGCCTTACGGGAGGCACCGGGGGGCAGTTCTTC. Its translation: CASSLTGGTGGQFF. V gene TRBV6-5 combines with J gene TRBJ2-1, with TRBD2 identical over 7 bases. The CDR3 sequence is 14 residues long. The germline CDR1 and CDR2 sequences are MNHEY and SVGAGI. The trim removed 6 bases at V and 12 bases at J, leaving 14 bases unmatched.

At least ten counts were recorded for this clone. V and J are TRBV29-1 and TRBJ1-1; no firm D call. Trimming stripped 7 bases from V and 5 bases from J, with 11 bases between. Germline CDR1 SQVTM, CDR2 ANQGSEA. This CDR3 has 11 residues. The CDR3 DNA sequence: TGCAGCGGTGCCTATGAAACTGAAGCTTTCTTT. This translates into CSGAYETEAFF.

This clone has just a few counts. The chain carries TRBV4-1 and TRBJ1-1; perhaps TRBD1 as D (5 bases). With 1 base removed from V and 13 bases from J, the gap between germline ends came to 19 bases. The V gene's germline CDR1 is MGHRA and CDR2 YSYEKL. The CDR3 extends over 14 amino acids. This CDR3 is CASSQAPGLRSGFF. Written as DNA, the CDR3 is TGCGCCAGCAGCCAAGCACCGGGACTAAGGAGTGGTTTCTTT.

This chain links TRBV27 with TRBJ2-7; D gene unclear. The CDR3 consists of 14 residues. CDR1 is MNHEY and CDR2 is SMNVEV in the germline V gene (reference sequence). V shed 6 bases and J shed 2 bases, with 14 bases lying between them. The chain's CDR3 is CASRLLDTPYEQYF. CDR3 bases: TGTGCCAGCAGGCTACTCGACACCCCCTACGAGCAGTACTTC.

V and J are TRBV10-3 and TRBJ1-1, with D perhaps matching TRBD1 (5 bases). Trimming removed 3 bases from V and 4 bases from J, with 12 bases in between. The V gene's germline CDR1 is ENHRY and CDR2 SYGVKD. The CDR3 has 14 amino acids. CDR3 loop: CAISEWGTITEAFF. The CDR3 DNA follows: TGTGCCATCAGTGAATGGGGGACTATCACTGAAGCTTTCTTT.

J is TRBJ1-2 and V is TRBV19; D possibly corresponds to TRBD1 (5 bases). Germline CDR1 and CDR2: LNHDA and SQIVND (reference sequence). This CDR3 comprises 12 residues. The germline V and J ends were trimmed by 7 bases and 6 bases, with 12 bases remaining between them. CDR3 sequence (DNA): TGTGCCAGTACCATGGGAGGGGATGGCTACACCTTC. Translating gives CASTMGGDGYTF.

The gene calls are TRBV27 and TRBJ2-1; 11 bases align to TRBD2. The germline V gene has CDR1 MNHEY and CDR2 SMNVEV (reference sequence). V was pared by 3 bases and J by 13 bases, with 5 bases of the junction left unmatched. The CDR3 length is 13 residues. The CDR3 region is CASSFPGLAVQFF. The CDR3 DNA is TGTGCCAGCAGTTTCCCGGGACTAGCGGTACAGTTCTTC.

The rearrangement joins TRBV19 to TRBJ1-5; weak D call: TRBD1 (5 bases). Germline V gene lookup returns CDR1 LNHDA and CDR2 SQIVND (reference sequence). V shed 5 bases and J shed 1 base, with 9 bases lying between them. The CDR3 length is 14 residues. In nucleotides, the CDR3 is TGTGCCAGTAGTCTTGACAGCAGCAATCAGCCCCAGCATTTT. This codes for CASSLDSSNQPQHF.

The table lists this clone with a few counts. CDR3 in amino acids: CASSRLSEQFF. CDR3 bases: TGTGCCAGCAGCCGACTAAGCGAGCAGTTCTTC. This rearrangement joins TRBV5-4 to TRBJ2-1; TRBD2 might be the D (5 bases). Germline V CDR1 and CDR2: SGHNT, YYREEE (reference sequence). Trimming removed 4 bases from V and 10 bases from J, with 9 bases in between. The CDR3 contains 11 residues.